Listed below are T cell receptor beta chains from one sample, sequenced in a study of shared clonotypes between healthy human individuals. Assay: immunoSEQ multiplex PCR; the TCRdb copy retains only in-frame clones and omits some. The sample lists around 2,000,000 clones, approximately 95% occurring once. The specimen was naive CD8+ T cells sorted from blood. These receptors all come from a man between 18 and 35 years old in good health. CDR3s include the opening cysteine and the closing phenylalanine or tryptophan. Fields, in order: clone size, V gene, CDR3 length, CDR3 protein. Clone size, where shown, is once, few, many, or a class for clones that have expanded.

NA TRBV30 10 CAWSLGEQYF
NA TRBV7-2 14 CASSFIGANSPLHF
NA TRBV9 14 CASSVVPAGGELFF
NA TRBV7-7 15 CASSFGPPNTGELFF
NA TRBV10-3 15 CAISQSWTDQETQYF
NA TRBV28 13 CASRVQGAYEQYF
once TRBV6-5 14 CASSYSIEGTEAFF
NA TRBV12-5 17 CASGLIDRTGPNQPQHF
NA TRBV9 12 CASGGPSYEQYF
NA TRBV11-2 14 CASSLLSRDYEQYF
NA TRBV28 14 CASSPLGSYNEQFF
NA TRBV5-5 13 CASSLGANYGYTF
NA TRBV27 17 CASSFNSGQGEIYGYTF
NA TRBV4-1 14 CASSQEAENTEAFF
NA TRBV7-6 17 CASSPWGAGGYNSPLHF
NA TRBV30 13 CAWSVSGDYEQYF
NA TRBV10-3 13 CVILKENTGELFF
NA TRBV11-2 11 CASSLGDIQYF